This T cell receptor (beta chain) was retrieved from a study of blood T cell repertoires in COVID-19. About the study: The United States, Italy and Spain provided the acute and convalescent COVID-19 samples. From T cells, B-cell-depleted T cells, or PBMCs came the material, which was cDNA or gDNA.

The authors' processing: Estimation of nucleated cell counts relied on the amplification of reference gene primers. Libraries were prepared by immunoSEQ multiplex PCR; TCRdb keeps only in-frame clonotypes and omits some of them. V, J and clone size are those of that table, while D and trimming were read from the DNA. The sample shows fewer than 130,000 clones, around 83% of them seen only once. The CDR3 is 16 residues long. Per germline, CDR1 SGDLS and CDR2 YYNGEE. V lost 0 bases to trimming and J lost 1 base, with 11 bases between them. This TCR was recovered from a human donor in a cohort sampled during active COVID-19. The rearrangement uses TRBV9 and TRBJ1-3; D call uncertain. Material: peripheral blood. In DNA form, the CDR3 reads TGTGCCAGCAGCGTAGGTGGGCAGAGATCTGGAAACACCATATATTTT. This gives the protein CASSVGGQRSGNTIYF.